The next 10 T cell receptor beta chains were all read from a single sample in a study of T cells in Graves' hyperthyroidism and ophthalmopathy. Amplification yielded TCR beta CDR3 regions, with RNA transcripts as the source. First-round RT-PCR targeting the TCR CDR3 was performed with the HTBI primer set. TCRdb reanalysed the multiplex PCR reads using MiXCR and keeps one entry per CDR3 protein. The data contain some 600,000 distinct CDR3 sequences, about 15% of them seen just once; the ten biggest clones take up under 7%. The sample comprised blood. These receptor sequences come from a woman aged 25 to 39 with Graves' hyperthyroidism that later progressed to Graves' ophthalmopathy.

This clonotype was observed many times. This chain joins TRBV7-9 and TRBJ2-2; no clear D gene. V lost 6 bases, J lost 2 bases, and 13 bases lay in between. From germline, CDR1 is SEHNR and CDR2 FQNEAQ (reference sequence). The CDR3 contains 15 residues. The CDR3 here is CASRDTDLNTGELFF. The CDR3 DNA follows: TGTGCCAGCAGGGATACGGACCTTAACACCGGGGAGCTGTTTTTT.

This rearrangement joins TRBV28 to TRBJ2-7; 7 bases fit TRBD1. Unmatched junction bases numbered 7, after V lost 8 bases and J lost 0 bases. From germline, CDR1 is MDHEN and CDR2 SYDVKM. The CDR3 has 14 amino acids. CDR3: CASFSGQTSYEQYF. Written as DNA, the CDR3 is TGTGCCAGCTTCTCGGGACAGACCTCCTACGAGCAGTACTTC.

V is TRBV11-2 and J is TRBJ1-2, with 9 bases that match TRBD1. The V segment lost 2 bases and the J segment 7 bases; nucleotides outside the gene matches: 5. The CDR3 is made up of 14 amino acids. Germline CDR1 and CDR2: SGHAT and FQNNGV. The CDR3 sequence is CASSLSQGAVGYTF. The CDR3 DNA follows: TGTGCCAGCAGCTTATCACAGGGGGCAGTTGGCTACACCTTC.

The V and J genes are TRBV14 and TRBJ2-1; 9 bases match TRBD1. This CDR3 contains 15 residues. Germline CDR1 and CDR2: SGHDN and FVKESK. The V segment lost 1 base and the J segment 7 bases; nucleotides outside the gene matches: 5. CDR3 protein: CASSQVGTGRNEQFF. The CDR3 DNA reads TGTGCCAGCAGCCAAGTGGGGACAGGGCGGAATGAGCAGTTCTTC. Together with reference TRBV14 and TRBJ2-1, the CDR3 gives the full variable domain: EAGVTQFPSHSVIEKGQTVTLRCDPISGHDNLYWYRRVMGKEIKFLLHFVKESKQDESGMPNNRFLAERTGGTYSTLKVQPAELEDSGVYFCASSQVGTGRNEQFFGPGTRLTVL.

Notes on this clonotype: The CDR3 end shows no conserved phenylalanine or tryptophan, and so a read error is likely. In DNA, the CDR3 is TGTGCCAGCGTTGGGGGTCGCGAGCAGTACCTC. This codes for CASVGGREQYL. The V gene is TRBV6-9, the J gene TRBJ2-7, with D perhaps matching TRBD1 or TRBD2 (5 bases each). This CDR3 spans 11 amino acids. V lost 8 bases, J lost 6 bases, and 11 bases lay in between. The germline V gene encodes CDR1 MNHGY and CDR2 SVAAGI.

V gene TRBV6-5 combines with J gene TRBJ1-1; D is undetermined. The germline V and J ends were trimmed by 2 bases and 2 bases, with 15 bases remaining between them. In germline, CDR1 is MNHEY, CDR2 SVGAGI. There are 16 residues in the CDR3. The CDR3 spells CASSYGPGRANTEAFF. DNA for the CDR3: TGTGCCAGCAGTTACGGCCCGGGGAGGGCCAACACTGAAGCTTTCTTT.

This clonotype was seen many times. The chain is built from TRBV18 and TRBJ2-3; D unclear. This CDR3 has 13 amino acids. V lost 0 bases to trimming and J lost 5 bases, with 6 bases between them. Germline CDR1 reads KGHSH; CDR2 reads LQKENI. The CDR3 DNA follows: TGTGCCAGCTCACCACCGATGGGAGATACGCAGTATTTT. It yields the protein CASSPPMGDTQYF. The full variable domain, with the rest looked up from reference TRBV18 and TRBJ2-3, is NAGVMQNPRHLVRRRGQEARLRCSPMKGHSHVYWYRQLPEEGLKFMVYLQKENIIDESGMPKERFSAEFPKEGPSILRIQQVVRGDSAAYFCASSPPMGDTQYFGPGTRLTVL.

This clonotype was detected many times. The CDR3 loop reads CASSSDPPYEQYF. CDR3 coding DNA: TGTGCCAGCAGTTCGGACCCCCCATACGAGCAGTACTTC. V and J are TRBV28 and TRBJ2-7; no firm D call. V lost 4 bases and J lost 4, with 11 bases in between. CDR1 MDHEN and CDR2 SYDVKM come from the germline V gene. The CDR3 is 13 residues long.

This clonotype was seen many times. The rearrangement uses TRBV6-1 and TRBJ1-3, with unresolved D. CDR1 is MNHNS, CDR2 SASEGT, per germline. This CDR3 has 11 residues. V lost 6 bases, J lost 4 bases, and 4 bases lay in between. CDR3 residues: CASSRGNTIYF. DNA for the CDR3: TGTGCCAGCAGCAGGGGAAACACCATATATTTT.

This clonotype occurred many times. Written as DNA, the CDR3 is TGTGCCAGCAGTCTCCGGGACCGCTCGAACACTGAAGCTTTCTTT. It is translated as CASSLRDRSNTEAFF. The chain joins TRBV25-1 to TRBJ1-1; tentatively, D is TRBD1 (5 bases). The germline CDR1 and CDR2 sequences are MGHDK and SYGVNS. Trimming removed 5 bases from V and 1 base from J, with 14 bases in between. The CDR3 length is 15 residues.